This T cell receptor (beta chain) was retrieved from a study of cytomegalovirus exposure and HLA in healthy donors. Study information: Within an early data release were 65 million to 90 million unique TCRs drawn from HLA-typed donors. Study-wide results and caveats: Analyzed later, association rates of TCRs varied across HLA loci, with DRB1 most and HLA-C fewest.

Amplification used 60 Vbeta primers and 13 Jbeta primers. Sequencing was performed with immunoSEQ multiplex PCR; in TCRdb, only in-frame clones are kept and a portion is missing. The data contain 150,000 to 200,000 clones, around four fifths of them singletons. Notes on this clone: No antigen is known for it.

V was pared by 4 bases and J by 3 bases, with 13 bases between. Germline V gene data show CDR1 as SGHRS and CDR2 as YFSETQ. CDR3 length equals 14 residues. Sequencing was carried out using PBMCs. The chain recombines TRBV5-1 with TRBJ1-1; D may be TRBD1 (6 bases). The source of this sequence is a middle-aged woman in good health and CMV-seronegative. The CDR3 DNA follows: TGCGCCAGCAGCAAAGGACAGCTTTACACTGAAGCTTTCTTT. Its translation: CASSKGQLYTEAFF.